This T cell receptor beta chain was identified in a study of T cell repertoires in cytomegalovirus infection. Findings and caveats of the study: Public TCR beta family frequency separated CMV-and-HLA carriers, including in an independent cohort.

TCRdb recomputed calls from the reads with MiXCR, one row per CDR3 protein. The sample lists over 250,000 distinct CDR3 sequences, 20% to 30% occurring once. Germline assignment: CDR1 LNHDA and CDR2 SQIVND (reference sequence). With V trimmed by 4 bases and J by 2 bases, 4 bases remained unmatched. This CDR3 region has 16 residues. A remark on this clonotype: The antigen is unknown.

Sequenced: PBMCs. This sequence originates from a human donor in good health (CMV status not recorded). Some clones in this sample may be carry-over from other donors' samples. The V gene is TRBV19, the J gene TRBJ2-4, with 11 bases identical to TRBD1. CDR3 sequence reads: CASSRGQGASKNIQYF. The CDR3 DNA follows: TGTGCCAGTAGTAGAGGACAGGGGGCTTCCAAAAACATTCAGTACTTC.